This T cell receptor (beta chain) is drawn from a study of blood T cells in healthy people across ages. Study-level results: While age rose, TCR beta diversity per million T cells dropped in a roughly linear way.

Each donor gave approximately 9.1 milliliters of peripheral blood. PBMCs were isolated at a quantity of at least 6.5 million per sample. On this clonotype itself: The antigen is unknown.

A sample-barcoded 5' primer and a J-beta primer mix were used in a second PCR of roughly 6 to 11 cycles. Each cDNA molecule was tagged by a template-switch adaptor with 12 random nucleotides. One entry per CDR3 protein results from TCRdb running MiXCR on the 5' RACE reads. The sample carries about 780,000 distinct CDR3 sequences, around half recorded once. What was sequenced was blood. This TCR derives from a man at least 80 years old in good health.

The CDR3 DNA reads as TGTGCCAGCAGCCAGGCCTTCGGTCGGAGGGCAAGTGGTGAGCAGTTCTTC. It encodes CASSQAFGRRASGEQFF. The rearrangement joins TRBV4-2 to TRBJ2-1, with TRBD2 as a possible D gene (6 bases). The CDR3 is 17 residues long. V dropped 3 bases and J dropped 9 bases, with 24 bases sitting between them. CDR1 and CDR2 (germline): LGHNA, YNFKEQ.